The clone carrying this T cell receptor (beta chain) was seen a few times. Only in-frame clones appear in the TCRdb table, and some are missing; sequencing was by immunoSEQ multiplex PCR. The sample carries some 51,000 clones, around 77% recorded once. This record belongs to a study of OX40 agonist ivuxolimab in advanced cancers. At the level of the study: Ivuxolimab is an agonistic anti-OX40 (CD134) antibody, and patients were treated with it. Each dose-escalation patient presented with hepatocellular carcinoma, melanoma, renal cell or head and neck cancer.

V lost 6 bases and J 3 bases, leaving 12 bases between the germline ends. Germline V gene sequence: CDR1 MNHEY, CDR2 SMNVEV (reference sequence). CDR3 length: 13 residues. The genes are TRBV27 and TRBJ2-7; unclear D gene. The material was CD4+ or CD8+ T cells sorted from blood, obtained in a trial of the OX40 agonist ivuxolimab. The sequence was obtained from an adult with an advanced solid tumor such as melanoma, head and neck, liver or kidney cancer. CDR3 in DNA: TGTGCCAGCAGCACCCCCCCCTACTACGAGCAGTACTTC. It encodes CASSTPPYYEQYF.